A selection of T cell receptor beta chains follows, all from one sample in a study of cytomegalovirus exposure and HLA in healthy donors. Profiling relied on immunoSEQ multiplex PCR, and the TCRdb table lists in-frame clones only, not all of them. The sample records more than 150,000 clones, 77% being singletons. Sequencing input: PBMCs. The source of these receptors is a man aged 18 to 30 in good health and CMV-seronegative. CDR3s include the opening cysteine and the closing phenylalanine or tryptophan. The D gene is left open where the match is weak. The size of a clone is reported for some rows only, either as once, few or many, or as a class for expanded clones.

j_gene,abundance,len,v_gene,d_gene,CDR3nt,CDR3aa
TRBJ1-2,NA,15,TRBV13,NA,TGTGCCAGCAGCTTAGTCTCGAGGGCGACTTATGGCTACACCTTC,CASSLVSRATYGYTF
TRBJ2-2,NA,16,TRBV4-2,NA,TGTGCCAGCAGCCTTCACGATCGGGACTTTTCGGGGGAGCTGTTTTTT,CASSLHDRDFSGELFF
TRBJ1-6,NA,12,TRBV27,NA,TGTGCCAGCGGAGGGAATAATTCACCCCTCCACTTT,CASGGNNSPLHF
TRBJ2-7,few,14,TRBV7-2,TRBD2,TGTGCCAGCAGTCTTCTAGCGGGGGGCTACGAGCAGTACTTC,CASSLLAGGYEQYF
TRBJ1-1,NA,12,TRBV19,NA,TGTGCCACTTCTGCGGGGTACACTGAAGCTTTCTTT,CATSAGYTEAFF
TRBJ1-2,NA,17,TRBV7-9,TRBD1,TGTGCCAGCAGCCCCAGGGGGGCAACACCGACTAGCTATGGCTACACCTTC,CASSPRGATPTSYGYTF
TRBJ2-7,NA,14,TRBV4-2,NA,TGTGCCAGCAGCCAGGGACTTTTAACGGACGAGCAGTACTTC,CASSQGLLTDEQYF
TRBJ2-1,few,10,TRBV20-1,NA,TGCAGTGCCCAAAACAATGAGCAGTTCTTC,CSAQNNEQFF
TRBJ2-5,NA,16,TRBV4-2,TRBD2,TGTGCCAGCAGCCAAGCTCCGGGAGGGCCACGAGAGACCCAGTACTTC,CASSQAPGGPRETQYF
TRBJ1-1,NA,14,TRBV19,TRBD1,TGTGCCAGTAGTACAGGACAGGGGGGCACTGAAGCTTTCTTT,CASSTGQGGTEAFF
TRBJ2-5,NA,15,TRBV6-5,NA,TGTGCCAGCAGTTACGAGGGTAGCGTACAAGAGACCCAGTACTTC,CASSYEGSVQETQYF
TRBJ1-2,NA,14,TRBV30,TRBD1,TGCGCCTGGACAGAAACAGGGGGGAAAAATGGCTACACCTTC,CAWTETGGKNGYTF
TRBJ2-1,NA,16,TRBV5-8,TRBD2,TGTGCCAGCAGCTGGACCGGGACTAGCGGTTACAATGAGCAGTTCTTC,CASSWTGTSGYNEQFF
TRBJ2-7,few,14,TRBV29-1,NA,TGCAGCGTTGAAGGGGAGGAGGGGGCCTCCGAGCAGTACTTC,CSVEGEEGASEQYF
TRBJ2-7,NA,14,TRBV4-3,NA,TGCGCCAGCAGCCCCAGGCCGTACTCCTACGAGCAGTACTTC,CASSPRPYSYEQYF
TRBJ1-2,few,15,TRBV4-2,TRBD1,TGTGCCAGCAGCCAACAAGAGACAGGGGGCTATGGCTACACCTTC,CASSQQETGGYGYTF
TRBJ2-7,NA,15,TRBV7-2,NA,TGTGCCAGCAGCTCCAAGGGAGACTTAACGCGGGAGCAGTACTTC,CASSSKGDLTREQYF
TRBJ1-1,NA,13,TRBV6-5,TRBD1,TGTGCCAGCAGTATACCGGGGACAGGTGAAGCTTTCTTT,CASSIPGTGEAFF
TRBJ2-2,NA,16,TRBV11-3,NA,TGTGCCAGCAGCCGAGACAGAATGTTAAACACCGGGGAGCTGTTTTTT,CASSRDRMLNTGELFF
TRBJ1-5,NA,17,TRBV28,NA,TGTGCCAGCAGTCTCCCTGGGGGCCCGAGGTGGAATCAGCCCCAGCATTTT,CASSLPGGPRWNQPQHF
TRBJ1-2,NA,12,TRBV6-1,TRBD1,TGTGCCAGCAGTGACGGACAGGGCGGCTACACCTTC,CASSDGQGGYTF
TRBJ2-3,NA,15,TRBV7-7,TRBD2,TGTGCTAGCAGCCTGTCCCAGGCGGGGGCAGATACGCAGTATTTT,CASSLSQAGADTQYF
TRBJ2-5,once,15,TRBV13,TRBD2,TGTGCCAGCAGCACGCGGGGGAGTGGGCAAGAGACCCAGTACTTC,CASSTRGSGQETQYF
TRBJ2-5,NA,16,TRBV7-8,TRBD2,TGTGCCAGCAGCTTAGCGGTAGCGGGGGAGGAGACGTCCCAGTACTTC,CASSLAVAGEETSQYF
TRBJ2-3,NA,17,TRBV18,NA,TGTGCCAGCTTCGAGACAGGCATCTTTACCCACACAGATACGCAGTATTTT,CASFETGIFTHTDTQYF
TRBJ1-5,NA,12,TRBV19,NA,TGTGCCAGTAGTAAACAGCTCCAGCCCCAGCATTTT,CASSKQLQPQHF
TRBJ2-3,few,15,TRBV13,TRBD2,TGTGCCAGCAGCTTATGGGGGGGGGACACAGATACGCAGTATTTT,CASSLWGGDTDTQYF
TRBJ2-6,NA,15,TRBV2,NA,TGTGCCAGCACCGTGCCGGGCTCTGGGGCCAACGTCCTGACTTTC,CASTVPGSGANVLTF
TRBJ2-1,once,16,TRBV2,TRBD2,TGTGCCAGCAGTCTCGCCGGCGGGGGGCACGGGGGTGAGCAGTTCTTC,CASSLAGGGHGGEQFF
TRBJ1-1,NA,13,TRBV6-5,TRBD1,TGTGCCAGCTGCGACAGGGTAGCTACTGAAGCTTTCTTT,CASCDRVATEAFF
TRBJ1-4,once,18,TRBV4-3,NA,TGCGCCAGCAGCCCACGACCGGAGACCGGGTCGGAGAAAGAAAAACTGTTTTTT,CASSPRPETGSEKEKLFF
TRBJ1-4,NA,14,TRBV27,NA,TGTGCCAGCAGAGGAGGGGCTGCAGGGGAAAAACTGTTTTTT,CASRGGAAGEKLFF
TRBJ1-1,few,13,TRBV18,TRBD1,TGTGCCAGCTCAAAGACAGGGACATGTGGAGCTTTCTTT,CASSKTGTCGAFF
TRBJ2-2,NA,15,TRBV7-6,TRBD1,TGTGCCAGCAGCTTAACGACAGGGTCCACCGGGGAGCTGTTTTTT,CASSLTTGSTGELFF
TRBJ2-7,NA,17,TRBV19,TRBD2,TGTGCCAGTAGTTTACGACTAGCGGGAGGGAGAACCTACGAGCAGTACTTC,CASSLRLAGGRTYEQYF
TRBJ1-5,NA,19,TRBV4-1,TRBD1,TGCGCCAGCAGCCTTAGACAGGGGGCACGTCTGGAGCGCAATCAGCCCCAGCATTTT,CASSLRQGARLERNQPQHF
TRBJ1-4,NA,16,TRBV4-2,NA,TGTGCCAGCAGCCAAGATCTCAGGGGCCGGCATGAAAAACTGTTTTTT,CASSQDLRGRHEKLFF
TRBJ1-2,once,15,TRBV5-1,TRBD1,TGCGCCAGCAGCTTGGATGGGACAGCTTCCTATGGCTACACCTTC,CASSLDGTASYGYTF
TRBJ1-3,once,15,TRBV2,NA,TGTGCCAGCAGTGGCCCACAAGACTCTGGAAACACCATATATTTT,CASSGPQDSGNTIYF
TRBJ2-1,NA,20,TRBV28,TRBD2,TGTGCCAGCAGTTTATGGACCTCATCTAGCGGGGTGGGGCTCTACAATGAGCAGTTCTTC,CASSLWTSSSGVGLYNEQFF
TRBJ1-3,NA,14,TRBV19,TRBD1,TGTGCCTCCCGGGACAGGGTAATTGTAAACACCATATATTTT,CASRDRVIVNTIYF
TRBJ1-1,NA,16,TRBV19,TRBD1,TGTGCCAGTGCGAGGAAGGGACAGGGTGGGAACACTGAAGCTTTCTTT,CASARKGQGGNTEAFF
TRBJ2-5,NA,14,TRBV18,NA,TGTGCCAGCTCCCGGAGGGCGAACCAAGAGACCCAGTACTTC,CASSRRANQETQYF
TRBJ2-7,NA,13,TRBV27,NA,TGTGCCAGCAGTGCGGACAGTTCCTACGAGCAGTACTTC,CASSADSSYEQYF
TRBJ2-2,NA,15,TRBV10-3,TRBD2,TGTGCCATCAGAGCCGCGGGGGGCAACACCGGGGAGCTGTTTTTT,CAIRAAGGNTGELFF
TRBJ2-2,once,15,TRBV6-4,TRBD2,TGTGCCAGCAGTCGACTAGCGGGAGTCCCCGGGGAGCTGTTTTTT,CASSRLAGVPGELFF
TRBJ1-4,NA,14,TRBV10-1,NA,TGCGCCAGCAGTTGCGGCAGTTTTAATGAAAAACTGTTTTTT,CASSCGSFNEKLFF
TRBJ1-1,NA,12,TRBV6-6,TRBD1,TGTGCCAGCAGTTACTCGGGACAGGAAGCTTTCTTT,CASSYSGQEAFF
TRBJ2-7,NA,16,TRBV7-2,NA,TGTGCCAGCAGCTTAGCGTCGGGGACACGGGGCTACGAGCAGTACTTC,CASSLASGTRGYEQYF
TRBJ1-6,NA,18,TRBV9,NA,TGTGCCAGCAGCGTAGGATCCGGGGGAACTCCGGGTAATTCACCCCTCCACTTT,CASSVGSGGTPGNSPLHF